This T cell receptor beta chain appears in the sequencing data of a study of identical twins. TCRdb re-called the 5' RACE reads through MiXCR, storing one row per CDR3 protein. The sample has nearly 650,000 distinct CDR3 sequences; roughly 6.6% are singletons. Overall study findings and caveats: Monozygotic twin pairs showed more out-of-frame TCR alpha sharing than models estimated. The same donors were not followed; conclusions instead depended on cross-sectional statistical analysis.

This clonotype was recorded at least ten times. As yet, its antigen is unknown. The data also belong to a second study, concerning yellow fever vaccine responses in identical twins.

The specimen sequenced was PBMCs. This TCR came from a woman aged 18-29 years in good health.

As DNA, the CDR3 is TGCAGCGTTGTTGGAATTTACACTGAAGCTTTCTTT. Protein sequence: CSVVGIYTEAFF. V usage is TRBV29-1 and J usage is TRBJ1-1, with unresolved D. Trimming took 4 bases from V and 3 from J, leaving 9 bases between them. Germline loops: CDR1 SQVTM, CDR2 ANQGSEA. The CDR3 is 12 amino acids.